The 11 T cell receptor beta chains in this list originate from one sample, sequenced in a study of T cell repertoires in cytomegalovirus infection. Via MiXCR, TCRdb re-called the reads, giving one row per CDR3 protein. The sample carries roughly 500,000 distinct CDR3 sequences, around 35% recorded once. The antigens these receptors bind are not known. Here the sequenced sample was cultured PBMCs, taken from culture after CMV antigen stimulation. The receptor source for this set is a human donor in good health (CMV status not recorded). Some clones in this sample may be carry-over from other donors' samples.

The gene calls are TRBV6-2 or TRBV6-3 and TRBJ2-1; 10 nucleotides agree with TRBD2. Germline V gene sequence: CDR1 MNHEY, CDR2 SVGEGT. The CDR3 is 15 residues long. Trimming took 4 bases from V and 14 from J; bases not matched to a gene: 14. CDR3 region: CASSFGTSESYAKFF. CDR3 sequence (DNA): TGTGCCAGCAGTTTCGGGACTAGCGAATCTTACGCAAAGTTCTTC.

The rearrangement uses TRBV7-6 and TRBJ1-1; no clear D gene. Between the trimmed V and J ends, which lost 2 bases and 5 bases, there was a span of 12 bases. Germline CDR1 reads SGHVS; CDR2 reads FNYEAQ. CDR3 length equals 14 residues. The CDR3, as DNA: TGTGCCAGCAGCTTATTTGGGGAGGGAACTGAAGCTTTCTTT. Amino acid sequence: CASSLFGEGTEAFF.

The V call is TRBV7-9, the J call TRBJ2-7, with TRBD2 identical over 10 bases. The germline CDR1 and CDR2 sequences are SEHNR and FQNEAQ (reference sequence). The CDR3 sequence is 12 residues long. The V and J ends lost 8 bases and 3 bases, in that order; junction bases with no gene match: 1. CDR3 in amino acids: CASGTSDYEQYF. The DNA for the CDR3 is TGTGCCAGCGGGACTAGCGACTACGAGCAGTACTTC.

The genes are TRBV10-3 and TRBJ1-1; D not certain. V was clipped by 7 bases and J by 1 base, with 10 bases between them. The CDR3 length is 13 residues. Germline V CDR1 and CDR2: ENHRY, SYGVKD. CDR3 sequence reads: CAITDWENTEAFF. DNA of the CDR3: TGTGCCATCACCGACTGGGAGAACACTGAAGCTTTCTTT.

CDR3: CASSLDYNSPLHF. The CDR3 DNA reads TGTGCCAGCAGCTTAGATTATAATTCACCCCTCCACTTT. This rearrangement joins TRBV11-2 to TRBJ1-6; D gene ambiguous. The CDR3 extends over 13 amino acids. Germline V CDR1 and CDR2: SGHAT, FQNNGV. Deletions cut 0 bases from V and 4 bases from J, with 1 base between.

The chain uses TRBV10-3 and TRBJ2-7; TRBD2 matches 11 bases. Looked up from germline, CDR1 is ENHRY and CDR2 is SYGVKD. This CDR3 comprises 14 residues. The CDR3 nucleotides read TGTGCCATCAGCGGGGGACTAGCGGTATACGAGCGGTACGTC. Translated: CAISGGLAVYERYV.

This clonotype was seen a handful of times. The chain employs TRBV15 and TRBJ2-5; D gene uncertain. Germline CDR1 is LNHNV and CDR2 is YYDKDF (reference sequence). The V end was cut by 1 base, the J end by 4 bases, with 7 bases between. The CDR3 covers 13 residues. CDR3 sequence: CATSRGRSETQYF. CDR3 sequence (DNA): TGTGCCACCAGCAGAGGTAGATCAGAGACCCAGTACTTC.

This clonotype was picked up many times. The CDR3 nucleotides read TGTGCCAGCAGCTTCTTTGACAAGAGCGGGGGCTACACCTTC. It is translated as CASSFFDKSGGYTF. The chain combines TRBV7-2 with TRBJ1-2; no reliable D call. Between the trimmed V and J ends, which lost 3 bases and 8 bases, there was a span of 16 bases. The germline V gene encodes CDR1 SGHTA and CDR2 FQGNSA. The CDR3 length is 14 residues.

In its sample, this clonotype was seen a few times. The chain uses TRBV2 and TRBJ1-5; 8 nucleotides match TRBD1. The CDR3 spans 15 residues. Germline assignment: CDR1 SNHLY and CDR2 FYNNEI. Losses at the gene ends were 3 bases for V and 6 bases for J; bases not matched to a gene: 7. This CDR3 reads CASSDALDRVQPQHF. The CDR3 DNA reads TGTGCCAGCAGTGACGCCTTGGACAGGGTTCAGCCCCAGCATTTT.

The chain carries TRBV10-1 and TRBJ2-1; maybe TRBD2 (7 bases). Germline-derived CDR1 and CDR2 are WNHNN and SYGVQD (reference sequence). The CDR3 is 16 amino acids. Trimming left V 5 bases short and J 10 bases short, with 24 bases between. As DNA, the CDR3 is TGCGCCAGCAGTTGGGGGGCATTAGGAGCGGGAATGGAGCAGTTCTTC. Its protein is CASSWGALGAGMEQFF.

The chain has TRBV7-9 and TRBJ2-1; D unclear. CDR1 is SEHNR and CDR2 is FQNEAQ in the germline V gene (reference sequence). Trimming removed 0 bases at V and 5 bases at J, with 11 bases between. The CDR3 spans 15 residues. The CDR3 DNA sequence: TGTGCCAGCAGCTTAGCGGGAAGGCCAAACAATGAGCAGTTCTTC. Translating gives CASSLAGRPNNEQFF.